These T cell receptor beta chains were read from a single sample in a study of blood T cell repertoires in COVID-19. The data were produced by immunoSEQ multiplex PCR, yet TCRdb's version contains in-frame clones alone and is incomplete. The repertoire consists of approximately 450,000 clones, with 85% to 90% occurring once and the leading ten covering 4.3%. Sequencing was performed on peripheral blood. The source of these receptors is a woman aged 25 to 39 with acute or convalescent COVID-19. Each CDR3 is given with its conserved first and last residue. A D gene is named only where the DNA matches it firmly. Not all rows give a size; the values are once, few, many and, for expanded clones, a class.

D: TRBD1
size: NA
J: TRBJ1-3
V: TRBV19
CDR3: CASSQGTGSTGNTIYF
DNA: TGTGCCAGTAGCCAGGGGACAGGCAGCACCGGAAACACCATATATTTT

D: NA
size: NA
J: TRBJ1-6
V: TRBV4-2
CDR3: CASSQDIGSSYNSPLHF
DNA: TGTGCCAGCAGCCAAGATATTGGGAGCTCCTATAATTCACCCCTCCACTTT

D: NA
size: NA
J: TRBJ2-1
V: TRBV30
CDR3: CAWTHSRGWNNEQFF
DNA: TGTGCCTGGACCCACAGCCGGGGATGGAACAATGAGCAGTTCTTC

D: TRBD2
size: NA
J: TRBJ2-1
V: TRBV6-2/TRBV6-3
CDR3: CASSYQRGGGEFF
DNA: TGTGCCAGCAGTTACCAGCGGGGGGGCGGTGAGTTCTTC

D: NA
size: NA
J: TRBJ2-7
V: TRBV21-1
CDR3: CARTQGAGCEQYF
DNA: TGTGCCAGAACACAAGGGGCCGGGTGCGAGCAGTACTTC

D: TRBD2
size: once
J: TRBJ2-7
V: TRBV7-9
CDR3: CASATGTSAYEQYF
DNA: TGTGCCAGCGCGACGGGGACTAGCGCCTACGAGCAGTACTTC

D: TRBD1
size: once
J: TRBJ1-6
V: TRBV19
CDR3: CASSIVGQVGSPLHF
DNA: TGTGCCAGTAGTATAGTGGGACAGGTCGGTTCACCCCTCCACTTT

D: NA
size: NA
J: TRBJ1-5
V: TRBV2
CDR3: CASSEALGTAPMMGNQPQHF
DNA: TGTGCCAGCAGTGAAGCGCTAGGGACTGCCCCTATGATGGGCAATCAGCCCCAGCATTTT

D: NA
size: NA
J: TRBJ1-5
V: TRBV20-1
CDR3: CSASPGSSRRDQPQHF
DNA: TGCAGTGCTAGTCCAGGTTCTAGCCGGCGGGATCAGCCCCAGCATTTT

D: NA
size: NA
J: TRBJ1-5
V: TRBV11-2
CDR3: CASSPRQVEKNQPQHF
DNA: TGTGCCAGCAGCCCCCGACAGGTCGAGAAGAATCAGCCCCAGCATTTT

D: NA
size: NA
J: TRBJ1-5
V: TRBV12-3/TRBV12-4
CDR3: CASSLDIRQPQHF
DNA: TGTGCCAGCAGTTTAGACATACGTCAGCCCCAGCATTTT

D: NA
size: NA
J: TRBJ1-1
V: TRBV6-6
CDR3: CASSYFGPGTEAFF
DNA: TGTGCCAGCAGTTACTTTGGTCCAGGCACTGAAGCTTTCTTT

D: TRBD2
size: NA
J: TRBJ2-1
V: TRBV3-1/TRBV3-2
CDR3: CASSQAPSGGAHEQFF
DNA: TGTGCCAGCAGCCAAGCCCCTAGCGGGGGGGCTCATGAGCAGTTCTTC

D: NA
size: NA
J: TRBJ1-1
V: TRBV5-1
CDR3: CASRHAENTEAFF
DNA: TGCGCCAGCAGGCACGCGGAGAACACTGAAGCTTTCTTT

D: NA
size: NA
J: TRBJ2-7
V: TRBV28
CDR3: CASSLTRDSEQYF
DNA: TGTGCCAGCAGCCTCACGCGGGACAGCGAGCAGTACTTC

D: NA
size: NA
J: TRBJ1-3
V: TRBV4-1
CDR3: CASSQEATASSGNTIYF
DNA: TGCGCCAGCAGCCAAGAGGCGACGGCTAGCTCTGGAAACACCATATATTTT

D: NA
size: NA
J: TRBJ1-5
V: TRBV30
CDR3: CAWSFDAGNQPQHF
DNA: TGTGCCTGGAGCTTTGATGCGGGGAATCAGCCCCAGCATTTT

D: NA
size: NA
J: TRBJ1-1
V: TRBV11-3
CDR3: CASSLAEGGNTEAFF
DNA: TGTGCCAGCAGCTTGGCCGAAGGGGGGAACACTGAAGCTTTCTTT

D: TRBD1
size: NA
J: TRBJ2-2
V: TRBV6-5
CDR3: CASIRQGATELFF
DNA: TGTGCCAGCATTCGACAGGGGGCGACGGAGCTGTTTTTT

D: NA
size: NA
J: TRBJ2-7
V: TRBV5-1
CDR3: CASSLVGRAADEQYF
DNA: TGCGCCAGCAGCTTGGTGGGCAGGGCGGCTGACGAGCAGTACTTC

D: TRBD1
size: NA
J: TRBJ1-2
V: TRBV2
CDR3: CASLGQAADGYTF
DNA: TGTGCCAGCTTGGGACAGGCGGCGGATGGCTACACCTTC

D: TRBD1
size: NA
J: TRBJ1-5
V: TRBV19
CDR3: CASIMNGQGNWPQHF
DNA: TGTGCCAGTATCATGAACGGACAGGGAAATTGGCCCCAGCATTTT

D: TRBD1
size: NA
J: TRBJ1-2
V: TRBV5-4
CDR3: CASSQIDRGINGYTF
DNA: TGTGCCAGCAGCCAAATTGACAGGGGTATCAATGGCTACACCTTC

D: NA
size: NA
J: TRBJ2-7
V: TRBV27
CDR3: CASSLSGGSGSYEQYF
DNA: TGTGCCAGCAGTTTATCTGGAGGCTCCGGCTCCTACGAGCAGTACTTC

D: TRBD2
size: NA
J: TRBJ2-7
V: TRBV2
CDR3: CASQTSGGMSYEQYF
DNA: TGTGCCAGCCAAACTAGCGGGGGGATGAGCTACGAGCAGTACTTC

D: NA
size: NA
J: TRBJ1-4
V: TRBV6-5
CDR3: CASSYSQTNEKLFF
DNA: TGTGCCAGCAGTTATTCCCAGACTAATGAAAAACTGTTTTTT

D: NA
size: NA
J: TRBJ2-7
V: TRBV19
CDR3: CASSLPGGEQYF
DNA: TGTGCCAGTAGTCTCCCAGGAGGCGAGCAGTACTTC

D: NA
size: NA
J: TRBJ2-2
V: TRBV7-3
CDR3: CASSQNGGLSTGELFF
DNA: TGTGCCAGCAGCCAAAATGGGGGACTGAGCACCGGGGAGCTGTTTTTT

D: NA
size: NA
J: TRBJ2-5
V: TRBV5-4
CDR3: CASSLGRAQETQYF
DNA: TGTGCCAGCAGCTTGGGCAGGGCTCAAGAGACCCAGTACTTC

D: TRBD2
size: NA
J: TRBJ2-3
V: TRBV2
CDR3: CASSGASGWIITQYF
DNA: TGTGCCAGTTCGGGGGCTAGCGGGTGGATAATTACGCAGTATTTT

D: NA
size: NA
J: TRBJ2-2
V: TRBV11-2
CDR3: CASSLGKPGELFF
DNA: TGTGCCAGCAGCTTAGGCAAGCCCGGGGAGCTGTTTTTT

D: TRBD1
size: NA
J: TRBJ1-4
V: TRBV5-5
CDR3: CASSLETGVNEKLFF
DNA: TGTGCCAGCAGCTTGGAGACAGGGGTTAATGAAAAACTGTTTTTT

D: NA
size: NA
J: TRBJ2-1
V: TRBV5-1
CDR3: CASSLSTPGSEQFF
DNA: TGCGCCAGCAGCTTGAGCACCCCTGGGAGTGAGCAGTTCTTC

D: NA
size: once
J: TRBJ2-5
V: TRBV4-1
CDR3: CASSQVVATQETQYF
DNA: TGCGCCAGCAGCCAAGTTGTGGCGACTCAAGAGACCCAGTACTTC

D: TRBD1
size: once
J: TRBJ2-7
V: TRBV30
CDR3: CAWKGTVSYEQYF
DNA: TGTGCCTGGAAGGGGACAGTATCCTACGAGCAGTACTTC

D: TRBD2
size: NA
J: TRBJ2-2
V: TRBV30
CDR3: CAWSWGGTGELFF
DNA: TGTGCCTGGAGTTGGGGGGGGACCGGGGAGCTGTTTTTT

D: NA
size: NA
J: TRBJ2-3
V: TRBV9
CDR3: CASSDRARGDTQYF
DNA: TGTGCCAGCAGTGACCGAGCCCGCGGAGATACGCAGTATTTT

D: TRBD1
size: NA
J: TRBJ2-7
V: TRBV7-2
CDR3: CASSLAGGIYEQYF
DNA: TGTGCCAGCAGCTTGGCAGGGGGCATCTACGAGCAGTACTTC

D: TRBD1
size: NA
J: TRBJ1-1
V: TRBV19
CDR3: CASSILHGQGEAFF
DNA: TGTGCCAGTAGTATCCTACACGGACAGGGTGAAGCTTTCTTT

D: TRBD1
size: NA
J: TRBJ2-7
V: TRBV6-5
CDR3: CASSYSTGGPYEQYF
DNA: TGTGCCAGCAGTTACTCGACAGGGGGCCCCTACGAGCAGTACTTC

D: NA
size: NA
J: TRBJ2-7
V: TRBV27
CDR3: CASSLGQFSEQYF
DNA: TGTGCCAGCAGTTTAGGACAATTCAGCGAGCAGTACTTC

D: TRBD1
size: once
J: TRBJ1-1
V: TRBV7-3
CDR3: CASSQDRGTEAFF
DNA: TGTGCCAGCAGCCAAGACAGGGGAACTGAAGCTTTCTTT

D: NA
size: NA
J: TRBJ1-1
V: TRBV15
CDR3: CATSTGTTEAFF
DNA: TGTGCCACCAGCACGGGGACAACTGAAGCTTTCTTT

D: NA
size: NA
J: TRBJ2-3
V: TRBV2
CDR3: CASSGIGGAPSDTQYF
DNA: TGTGCCAGCAGTGGCATTGGAGGGGCTCCCTCAGATACGCAGTATTTT